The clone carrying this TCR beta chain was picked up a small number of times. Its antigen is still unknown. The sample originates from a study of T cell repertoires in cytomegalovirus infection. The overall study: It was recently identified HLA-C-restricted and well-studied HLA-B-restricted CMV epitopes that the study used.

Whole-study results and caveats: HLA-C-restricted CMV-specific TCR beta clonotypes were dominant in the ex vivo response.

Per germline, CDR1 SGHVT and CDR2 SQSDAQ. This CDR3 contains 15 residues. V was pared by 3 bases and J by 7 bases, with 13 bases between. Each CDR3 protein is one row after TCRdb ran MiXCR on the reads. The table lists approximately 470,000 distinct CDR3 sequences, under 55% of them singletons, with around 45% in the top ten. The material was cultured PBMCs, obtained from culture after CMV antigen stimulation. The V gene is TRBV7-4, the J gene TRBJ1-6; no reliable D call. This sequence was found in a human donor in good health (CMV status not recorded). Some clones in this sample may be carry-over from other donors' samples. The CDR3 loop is CASSFEGIGNSPLHF. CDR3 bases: TGTGCCAGCAGCTTTGAGGGAATAGGGAATTCACCCCTCCACTTT.